These T cell receptor beta chains were read from a single sample in a study of technical replicates of blood from several donors. The method was immunoSEQ multiplex PCR; TCRdb's version includes in-frame clones alone and lacks a portion of them. The sample includes tens of thousands of clones, 80% to 90% of them seen just once. What was sequenced was PBMCs. These TCRs come from a human donor in good health. Some clones in this sample may be carry-over from other donors' samples. Each CDR3 is given with its conserved first and last residue. Fields, in order: clone size, V gene, D gene, J gene, CDR3 length, CDR3 protein, CDR3 DNA. The D gene is left open where the match is weak. Clone sizes are given selectively: once, few, many, or a class where the clone is expanded.

size: few; V: TRBV4-2; D: TRBD2; J: TRBJ2-5; length: 15; CDR3: CASSHTSGGQETQYF; DNA: TGTGCCAGCAGCCACACTAGCGGGGGGCAAGAGACCCAGTACTTC
size: NA; V: TRBV5-1; D: NA; J: TRBJ2-6; length: 15; CDR3: CASSLGSSGANVLTF; DNA: TGCGCCAGCAGCTTGGGTAGCTCTGGGGCCAACGTCCTGACTTTC
size: NA; V: TRBV7-3; D: TRBD2; J: TRBJ2-2; length: 15; CDR3: CASSLGTSRSGELFF; DNA: TGTGCCAGCAGCTTGGGGACTAGTAGGTCCGGGGAGCTGTTTTTT
size: NA; V: TRBV2; D: NA; J: TRBJ1-2; length: 15; CDR3: CASRQRDKPNYGYTF; DNA: TGTGCCAGCAGACAACGGGACAAGCCTAACTATGGCTACACCTTC
size: NA; V: TRBV9; D: TRBD2; J: TRBJ2-5; length: 16; CDR3: CASSVSSGGHQETQYF; DNA: TGTGCCAGCAGCGTATCTAGCGGGGGACACCAAGAGACCCAGTACTTC
size: NA; V: TRBV6-5; D: NA; J: TRBJ2-3; length: 13; CDR3: CASSNLFADTQYF; DNA: TGTGCCAGCAGTAATCTGTTCGCAGATACGCAGTATTTT
size: NA; V: TRBV5-1; D: TRBD1; J: TRBJ1-3; length: 15; CDR3: CASSLGTGPGNTIYF; DNA: TGCGCCAGCAGCTTGGGGACAGGGCCTGGAAACACCATATATTTT
size: NA; V: TRBV7-2; D: NA; J: TRBJ2-2; length: 14; CDR3: CASSYGVNTGELFF; DNA: TGTGCCAGCAGCTATGGAGTTAACACCGGGGAGCTGTTTTTT
size: NA; V: TRBV7-9; D: NA; J: TRBJ1-3; length: 16; CDR3: CASSWLGDISGNTIYF; DNA: TGTGCCAGCAGCTGGTTGGGTGACATCTCTGGAAACACCATATATTTT
size: NA; V: TRBV11-2; D: TRBD2; J: TRBJ2-7; length: 14; CDR3: CASRRLAGTYEQYF; DNA: TGTGCCAGCAGGAGACTAGCGGGAACCTACGAGCAGTACTTC
size: once; V: TRBV4-1; D: NA; J: TRBJ1-2; length: 15; CDR3: CASSQDESKNYGYTF; DNA: TGCGCCAGCAGCCAAGACGAGAGCAAGAACTATGGCTACACCTTC
size: NA; V: TRBV28; D: NA; J: TRBJ1-6; length: 13; CDR3: CASTSPYNSPLHF; DNA: TGTGCCAGCACCTCCCCCTATAATTCACCCCTCCACTTT
size: NA; V: TRBV6-5; D: NA; J: TRBJ1-3; length: 16; CDR3: CASSSNAGISGNTIYF; DNA: TGTGCCAGCAGTTCCAACGCGGGAATCTCTGGAAACACCATATATTTT
size: NA; V: TRBV12-5; D: NA; J: TRBJ2-5; length: 17; CDR3: CASGFRVGGRLRETQYF; DNA: TGTGCTAGTGGTTTCCGTGTTGGGGGGAGGCTCCGGGAGACCCAGTACTTC
size: NA; V: TRBV4-2; D: TRBD1; J: TRBJ1-3; length: 18; CDR3: CASSQIPGTGLSGNTIYF; DNA: TGTGCCAGCAGCCAGATACCCGGGACAGGCCTCTCTGGAAACACCATATATTTT
size: few; V: TRBV30; D: TRBD1; J: TRBJ2-7; length: 13; CDR3: CAWSGDSVYEQYF; DNA: TGTGCCTGGAGTGGGGACAGTGTCTACGAGCAGTACTTC
size: NA; V: TRBV7-2; D: NA; J: TRBJ2-5; length: 13; CDR3: CASSLGAEETQYF; DNA: TGTGCCAGCAGCTTAGGCGCCGAAGAGACCCAGTACTTC
size: NA; V: TRBV2; D: TRBD2; J: TRBJ2-1; length: 14; CDR3: CASSEYAGANEQFF; DNA: TGTGCCAGCAGTGAATACGCGGGAGCTAATGAGCAGTTCTTC
size: NA; V: TRBV11-1; D: NA; J: TRBJ2-1; length: 11; CDR3: CASSLRDEQFF; DNA: TGTGCCAGCAGCTTAAGAGATGAGCAGTTCTTC
size: NA; V: TRBV6-6; D: TRBD1; J: TRBJ2-5; length: 15; CDR3: CASRPGTGFEETQYF; DNA: TGTGCCAGCAGGCCCGGGACAGGATTTGAAGAGACCCAGTACTTC
size: NA; V: TRBV19; D: NA; J: TRBJ1-1; length: 13; CDR3: CASSSRGYTEAFF; DNA: TGTGCCAGTAGTAGCAGGGGTTACACTGAAGCTTTCTTT
size: NA; V: TRBV4-2; D: NA; J: TRBJ2-7; length: 11; CDR3: CASSQRYEQYF; DNA: TGTGCCAGCAGCCAGAGGTACGAGCAGTACTTC
size: NA; V: TRBV19; D: TRBD2; J: TRBJ2-7; length: 15; CDR3: CASSHPGGGPYEQYF; DNA: TGTGCCAGTAGTCACCCGGGGGGGGGCCCCTACGAGCAGTACTTC
size: NA; V: TRBV7-2; D: TRBD1; J: TRBJ1-5; length: 16; CDR3: CASSLGGRGGNQPQHF; DNA: TGTGCCAGCAGCTTAGGAGGCAGGGGGGGCAATCAGCCCCAGCATTTT
size: NA; V: TRBV10-3; D: NA; J: TRBJ2-1; length: 12; CDR3: CAISELSNEQFF; DNA: TGTGCCATCAGTGAGCTCTCCAATGAGCAGTTCTTC
size: NA; V: TRBV7-2; D: NA; J: TRBJ2-1; length: 17; CDR3: CASSLTKAGRGRYEQFF; DNA: TGTGCCAGCAGCTTAACCAAAGCGGGCCGAGGAAGGTATGAGCAGTTCTTC
size: NA; V: TRBV7-6; D: TRBD1; J: TRBJ2-7; length: 14; CDR3: CASSTRQGPYEQYF; DNA: TGTGCCAGCAGCACCAGACAGGGGCCCTACGAGCAGTACTTC
size: NA; V: TRBV6-5; D: TRBD1; J: TRBJ2-7; length: 14; CDR3: CASSRGQGQNEQYF; DNA: TGTGCCAGCAGTCGGGGACAGGGACAGAACGAGCAGTACTTC
size: NA; V: TRBV18; D: TRBD2; J: TRBJ2-3; length: 15; CDR3: CASSPRAGAGDTQYF; DNA: TGTGCCAGCTCACCACGGGCGGGAGCCGGAGATACGCAGTATTTT
size: NA; V: TRBV18; D: NA; J: TRBJ2-1; length: 12; CDR3: CASSPERTEQFF; DNA: TGTGCCAGCTCACCGGAAAGGACAGAGCAGTTCTTC
size: NA; V: TRBV7-3; D: NA; J: TRBJ2-3; length: 13; CDR3: CASSEPGRDTQYF; DNA: TGTGCCAGCAGCGAGCCGGGGAGAGATACGCAGTATTTT
size: NA; V: TRBV10-3; D: NA; J: TRBJ1-3; length: 16; CDR3: CAITTPQTGSGNTIYF; DNA: TGTGCCATCACCACCCCACAGACAGGCTCTGGAAACACCATATATTTT
size: NA; V: TRBV4-1; D: NA; J: TRBJ2-7; length: 16; CDR3: CASSQAYPGISYEQYF; DNA: TGCGCCAGCAGCCAAGCGTATCCCGGTATCTCCTACGAGCAGTACTTC
size: NA; V: TRBV6-4; D: NA; J: TRBJ2-3; length: 13; CDR3: CASSSTSTDTQYF; DNA: TGTGCCAGCAGTTCAACTAGCACAGATACGCAGTATTTT
size: NA; V: TRBV5-1; D: NA; J: TRBJ1-2; length: 15; CDR3: CASSLAEGPNYGYTF; DNA: TGCGCCAGCAGCTTGGCGGAGGGTCCCAACTATGGCTACACCTTC
size: NA; V: TRBV7-3; D: NA; J: TRBJ2-5; length: 16; CDR3: CASSLNPLAIGETQYF; DNA: TGTGCCAGCAGCTTAAACCCCCTAGCGATAGGGGAGACCCAGTACTTC
size: NA; V: TRBV9; D: TRBD1; J: TRBJ2-7; length: 14; CDR3: CASSVGDRDYEQYF; DNA: TGTGCCAGCAGCGTAGGGGACAGAGACTACGAGCAGTACTTC
size: NA; V: TRBV15; D: TRBD1; J: TRBJ2-5; length: 14; CDR3: CATSNRGLQETQYF; DNA: TGTGCCACCAGCAACAGGGGGCTCCAAGAGACCCAGTACTTC
size: few; V: TRBV2; D: TRBD2; J: TRBJ2-1; length: 15; CDR3: CASSLAGGSHNEQFF; DNA: TGTGCCAGCAGTTTAGCGGGAGGCTCCCACAATGAGCAGTTCTTC
size: NA; V: TRBV5-6; D: TRBD1; J: TRBJ1-5; length: 15; CDR3: CASSRAGTGRQPQHF; DNA: TGTGCCAGCAGCCGCGCCGGGACAGGGAGACAGCCCCAGCATTTT
size: NA; V: TRBV2; D: TRBD1; J: TRBJ2-3; length: 16; CDR3: CASSEGQGISTDTQYF; DNA: TGTGCCAGCAGTGAGGGACAGGGGATTTCCACAGATACGCAGTATTTT